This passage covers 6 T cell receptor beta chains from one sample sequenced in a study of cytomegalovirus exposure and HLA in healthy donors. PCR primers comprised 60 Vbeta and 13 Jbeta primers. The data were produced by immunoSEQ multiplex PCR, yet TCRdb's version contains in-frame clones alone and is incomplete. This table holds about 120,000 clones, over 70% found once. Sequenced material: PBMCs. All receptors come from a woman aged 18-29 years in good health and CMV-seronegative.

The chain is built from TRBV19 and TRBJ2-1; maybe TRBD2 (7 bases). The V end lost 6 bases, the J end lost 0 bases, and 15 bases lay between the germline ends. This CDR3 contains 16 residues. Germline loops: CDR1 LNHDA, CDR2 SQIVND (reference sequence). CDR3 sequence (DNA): TGTGCCAGTAGATTGAGGGGGGGGAGCTCCTACAATGAGCAGTTCTTC. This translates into CASRLRGGSSYNEQFF.

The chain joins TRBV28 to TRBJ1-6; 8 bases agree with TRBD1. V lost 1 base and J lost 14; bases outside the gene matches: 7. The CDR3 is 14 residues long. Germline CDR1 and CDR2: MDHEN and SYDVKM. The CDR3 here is CASSLFGSQGALHF. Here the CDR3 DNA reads TGTGCCAGCAGTTTATTTGGCTCACAGGGGGCCCTCCACTTT.

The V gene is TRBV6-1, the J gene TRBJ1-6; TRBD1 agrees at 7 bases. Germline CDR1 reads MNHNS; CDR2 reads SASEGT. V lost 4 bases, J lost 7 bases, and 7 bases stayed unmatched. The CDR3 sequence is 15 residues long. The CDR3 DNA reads TGTGCCAGCAGTGGCTGGGACAGCCTCAATTCACCCCTCCACTTT. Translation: CASSGWDSLNSPLHF.

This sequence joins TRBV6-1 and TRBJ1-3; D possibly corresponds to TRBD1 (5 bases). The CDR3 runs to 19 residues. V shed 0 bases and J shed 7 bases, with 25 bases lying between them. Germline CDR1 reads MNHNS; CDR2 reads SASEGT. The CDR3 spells CASSEALGQGGLWRNTIYF. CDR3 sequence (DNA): TGTGCCAGCAGTGAAGCGCTCGGGCAGGGAGGTTTGTGGAGGAACACCATATATTTT.

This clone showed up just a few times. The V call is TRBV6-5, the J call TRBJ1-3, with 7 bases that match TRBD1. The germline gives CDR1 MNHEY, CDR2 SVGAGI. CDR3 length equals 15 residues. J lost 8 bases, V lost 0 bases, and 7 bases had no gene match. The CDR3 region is CASSYSKTDRDTIYF. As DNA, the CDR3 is TGTGCCAGCAGTTACTCGAAGACAGACAGGGACACCATATATTTT.

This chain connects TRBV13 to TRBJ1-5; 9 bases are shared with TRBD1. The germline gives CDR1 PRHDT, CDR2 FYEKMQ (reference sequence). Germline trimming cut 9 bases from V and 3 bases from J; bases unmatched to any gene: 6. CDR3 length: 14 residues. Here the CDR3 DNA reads TGTGCCAGTAGACAACAGGGGGCCAATCAGCCCCAGCATTTT. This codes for CASRQQGANQPQHF.